A single sample is the source of the 32 T cell receptor beta chains below, sequenced in a study of CD8 T cells in ankylosing spondylitis. TCRdb re-analysed the 5' RACE reads in MiXCR, keeping a single row per CDR3 protein. The table has under 300,000 distinct CDR3 sequences, roughly a tenth seen once. Material: blood, either unsorted or a sorted T cell fraction (not recorded which). These receptors were obtained from a male donor with ankylosing spondylitis or in good health (not recorded which).

This clonotype was seen only a few times. The rearrangement links TRBV7-9 to TRBJ2-3, with 10 nucleotides matching TRBD2. Germline CDR1 and CDR2: SEHNR and FQNEAQ (reference sequence). The CDR3 is 17 residues long. V was clipped by 5 bases and J by 2 bases; unmatched bases: 10. The CDR3 is CASSHLPGLAYTDTQYF. The CDR3 bases are TGTGCCAGCAGCCATCTCCCGGGACTAGCGTACACAGATACGCAGTATTTT.

This clonotype was found many times. The chain joins TRBV12-3 or TRBV12-4 to TRBJ2-7, with 7 bases lining up with TRBD1. The CDR3 extends over 13 amino acids. V shed 8 bases and J 3 bases; nucleotides not matched to a gene: 7. The CDR3 DNA reads TGTGCCAGCTGGCGGACAGGATACTACGAGCAGTACTTC. Translation: CASWRTGYYEQYF.

This clonotype was recorded at least ten times. V gene TRBV6-1 combines with J gene TRBJ2-7, with TRBD2 as a possible D gene (7 bases). This CDR3 has 15 residues. Germline V gene lookup returns CDR1 MNHNS and CDR2 SASEGT. V lost 8 bases to trimming and J lost 2 bases, with 19 bases between them. The CDR3 region is CASAPPGGLTYEQYF. CDR3 nucleotides: TGTGCCAGCGCTCCTCCGGGGGGCCTTACCTACGAGCAGTACTTC.

The J gene is TRBJ2-7, the V gene TRBV10-2, with TRBD1 matching over 8 bases. With V trimmed by 3 bases and J by 3 bases, 10 bases remained unmatched. Germline V gene sequence: CDR1 WSHSY, CDR2 SAAADI. The CDR3 contains 16 residues. The CDR3 protein is CASSDPGTGIGYEQYF. CDR3 nucleotides: TGCGCCAGCAGTGACCCTGGGACAGGAATAGGCTACGAGCAGTACTTC.

This clonotype has more than one count but fewer than ten. This sequence joins TRBV7-2 and TRBJ1-2; D not resolved. Germline V gives CDR1 SGHTA, CDR2 FQGNSA. The CDR3 has 17 residues. Trimming left V 0 bases short and J 2 bases short, with 16 bases between. The CDR3: CASSLALSSTVNYGYTF. CDR3 sequence (DNA): TGTGCCAGCAGCTTAGCGCTAAGTAGTACGGTCAACTATGGCTACACCTTC. The full variable domain, rest sourced from reference TRBV7-2 and TRBJ1-2, is GAGVSQSPSNKVTEKGKDVELRCDPISGHTALYWYRQSLGQGLEFLIYFQGNSAPDKSGLPSDRFSAERTGGSVSTLTIQRTQQEDSAVYLCASSLALSSTVNYGYTFGSGTRLTVV.

This clonotype was detected many times. The chain couples TRBV27 to TRBJ1-1; 8 nucleotides match TRBD1. The junction had 5 bases not matched to a gene; V was cut back by 2 bases and J by 3 bases. CDR3 length: 15 residues. CDR1 MNHEY and CDR2 SMNVEV come from the germline V gene (reference sequence). The CDR3 DNA follows: TGTGCCAGCAGTTTAGGGCAGGGGGCGGACACTGAAGCTTTCTTT. As protein: CASSLGQGADTEAFF.

In this sample, this clonotype turned up many times. The chain joins TRBV5-5 to TRBJ1-5, with D unresolved. Trimming left V 0 bases short and J 0 bases short, with 10 bases between. CDR1 and CDR2 from the germline V gene are SGHKS and YYEKEE (reference sequence). The CDR3 runs 16 residues. CDR3 sequence reads: CASSLVGITSNQPQHF. The CDR3 nucleotides are TGTGCCAGCAGCTTGGTCGGCATAACTAGCAATCAGCCCCAGCATTTT.

This clonotype was observed at least ten times. The chain links TRBV6-1 to TRBJ2-2; TRBD2 matches 12 bases. Germline CDR1 MNHNS, CDR2 SASEGT. V lost 5 bases to trimming and J lost 6 bases; unmatched junction nucleotides: 1. The CDR3 is 14 amino acids. CDR3 region: CASSRTSGAGELFF. The CDR3, as DNA: TGTGCCAGCAGTCGGACTAGCGGGGCCGGGGAGCTGTTTTTT.

The chain joins TRBV30 to TRBJ1-1; D possibly corresponds to TRBD1 (5 bases). Trimming left V 2 bases short and J 1 base short, with 14 bases between. The length of the CDR3 is 15 residues. Per germline, CDR1 GTSNPN and CDR2 SVGIG (reference sequence). For the CDR3, the DNA is TGTGCCTGGAGTCTACTAGACAGACCGAACACTGAAGCTTTCTTT. This codes for CAWSLLDRPNTEAFF.

The chain carries TRBV29-1 and TRBJ2-3; 7 nucleotides match TRBD2. The germline V gene has CDR1 SQVTM and CDR2 ANQGSEA. The CDR3 length is 15 residues. V was pared by 1 base and J by 5 bases, with 9 bases of the junction left unmatched. CDR3 in DNA: TGCAGCGTTGAAGGGGTCGGTGGGGGGGGAGATACGCAGTATTTT. Translated, it gives CSVEGVGGGGDTQYF.

V is TRBV29-1 and J is TRBJ2-2; D gene uncertain. The CDR3 is 14 amino acids. Trimming removed 4 bases from V and 1 base from J, with 10 bases in between. Per germline, CDR1 SQVTM and CDR2 ANQGSEA. The CDR3 nucleotides read TGCAGCGTTGCGAGACTCGAGAACACCGGGGAGCTGTTTTTT. This encodes CSVARLENTGELFF.

The chain recombines TRBV7-6 with TRBJ1-1; tentatively, D is TRBD1 (6 bases). The germline gives CDR1 SGHVS, CDR2 FNYEAQ. The V end lost 8 bases, the J end lost 0 bases, and 16 bases lay between the germline ends. The CDR3 sequence is 15 residues long. CDR3 loop: CASSAGTQMNTEAFF. The DNA of the CDR3 is TGTGCCAGCTCTGCCGGGACACAGATGAACACTGAAGCTTTCTTT.

This clonotype was observed at least ten times. The chain combines TRBV5-4 with TRBJ2-2, with D perhaps matching TRBD1 or TRBD2 (5 bases each). V was shortened by 2 bases and J by 1 base, with 9 bases between the two germline ends. CDR1 is SGHNT and CDR2 is YYREEE in the germline V gene (reference sequence). The CDR3 loop spans 15 amino acids. CDR3 bases: TGTGCCAGCAGCTTCCGGGACGGGAACACCGGGGAGCTGTTTTTT. Translated: CASSFRDGNTGELFF.

This clonotype was observed many times. V is TRBV4-2 and J is TRBJ1-4; no definite D call. The CDR3 contains 14 residues. Trimming stripped 2 bases from V and 4 bases from J, with 8 bases between. Germline V lookup: CDR1 LGHNA, CDR2 YNFKEQ. The DNA for the CDR3 is TGTGCCAGCAGCCAACGACGGGATAATGAAAAACTGTTTTTT. It specifies CASSQRRDNEKLFF.

Many counts were recorded for this clonotype. The V and J genes are TRBV7-2 and TRBJ2-2; no reliable D call. This CDR3 is built from 11 residues. Germline CDR1 and CDR2: SGHTA and FQGNSA. The CDR3 reads CAASNTGELFF. CDR3 sequence (DNA): TGTGCGGCTTCGAACACCGGGGAGCTGTTTTTT.

This clonotype has a count of ten or more. The chain recombines TRBV12-3 or TRBV12-4 with TRBJ2-7, with D tentatively TRBD2 (6 bases). This CDR3 has 14 residues. With 6 bases removed from V and 7 bases from J, the gap between germline ends came to 19 bases. CDR3 region: CASRSTGSNREQYF. The CDR3 DNA reads as TGTGCCAGCAGATCGACCGGGAGCAACAGGGAGCAGTACTTC.

In its sample, this clonotype was seen many times. The rearrangement uses TRBV6-2 or TRBV6-3 and TRBJ1-5; D remains ambiguous. In germline, CDR1 is MNHEY, CDR2 SVGEGT. This CDR3 region has 14 residues. The V gene lost 6 bases and the J gene lost 3 bases, with 12 bases spanning the gap. Here the CDR3 DNA reads TGTGCCAGCAGCGACTTTACATCCAATCAGCCCCAGCATTTT. Translation: CASSDFTSNQPQHF.

This clonotype was detected many times. The chain couples TRBV4-1 to TRBJ1-1, with TRBD1 as a possible D gene (5 bases). This CDR3 has 15 residues. Germline V lookup: CDR1 MGHRA, CDR2 YSYEKL. V lost 3 bases and J lost 5, with 16 bases in between. CDR3 bases: TGCGCCAGCAGCCATCCTAGGGGCGAAGTGACTGAAGCTTTCTTT. This codes for CASSHPRGEVTEAFF.

This clonotype was detected a few times. The chain recombines TRBV28 with TRBJ2-2, with D maybe TRBD1 (6 bases). The CDR3 length is 16 residues. Per germline, CDR1 MDHEN and CDR2 SYDVKM. Trimming pared 6 bases from V and 6 bases from J, leaving 20 bases between. This chain's CDR3 is CASSSIGTSRAGELFF. Written as DNA, the CDR3 is TGTGCCAGCAGCTCTATTGGGACAAGCCGCGCCGGGGAGCTGTTTTTT.

This clonotype was recorded many times. The CDR3 sequence is CASSLGDLNEKLFF. CDR3 nucleotide sequence: TGCGCCAGCAGCTTGGGTGACCTAAATGAAAAACTGTTTTTT. The chain combines TRBV5-1 with TRBJ1-4; D call uncertain. The CDR3 extends over 14 amino acids. V lost 0 bases and J lost 5, with 8 bases in between. Per germline, CDR1 SGHRS and CDR2 YFSETQ.

This clonotype was counted between two and nine times. V is TRBV6-1 and J is TRBJ1-1, with 7 bases identical to TRBD1. There are 17 residues in the CDR3. The V gene end was trimmed by 3 bases and the J gene end by 5 bases; junction bases not matched to a gene: 15. Germline V gene sequence: CDR1 MNHNS, CDR2 SASEGT. The CDR3 DNA reads TGTGCCAGCAGTGATCGGCGGACAGGTCCCTTAGGAACTGAAGCTTTCTTT. The encoded protein is CASSDRRTGPLGTEAFF.

This clonotype was seen repeatedly, ten times or more. The chain couples TRBV6-5 to TRBJ2-3; D may be TRBD1 or TRBD2 (5 bases each). This CDR3 spans 16 amino acids. The ends were cut back, 4 bases at V and 6 bases at J, with 20 bases in the middle. Per the germline V gene, CDR1 is MNHEY and CDR2 is SVGAGI. CDR3 in amino acids: CASSSTSGRRGDTQYF. The CDR3, as DNA: TGTGCCAGCAGTTCCACCTCGGGACGCCGCGGGGATACGCAGTATTTT.

The gene calls are TRBV5-1 and TRBJ2-1; D call uncertain. The CDR3 spans 14 residues. The germline V and J ends were trimmed by 5 bases and 5 bases, with 14 bases remaining between them. Germline values: CDR1 SGHRS, CDR2 YFSETQ. The CDR3 DNA reads TGCGCCAGCAGTTCTTCATTGCGCCACAATGAGCAGTTCTTC. This codes for CASSSSLRHNEQFF. Complete variable domain (other parts from reference TRBV5-1 and TRBJ2-1): KAGVTQTPRYLIKTRGQQVTLSCSPISGHRSVSWYQQTPGQGLQFLFEYFSETQRNKGNFPGRFSGRQFSNSRSEMNVSTLELGDSALYLCASSSSLRHNEQFFGPGTRLTVL.

This clonotype was seen ten or more times. The chain recombines TRBV11-2 with TRBJ1-1; weak D call: TRBD1 (5 bases). V lost 5 bases, J lost 1 base, and 14 bases lay in between. Looked up from germline, CDR1 is SGHAT and CDR2 is FQNNGV. CDR3 length: 15 residues. The CDR3 is CASSTHGAANTEAFF. The CDR3 DNA follows: TGTGCCAGCAGCACACACGGGGCGGCGAACACTGAAGCTTTCTTT.

At least ten counts were recorded for this clonotype. The chain couples TRBV6-6 to TRBJ2-1; no firm D call. Germline values: CDR1 MNHNY, CDR2 SVGAGI (reference sequence). The CDR3 loop spans 12 amino acids. V lost 2 bases and J 4 bases, leaving 3 bases between the germline ends. This CDR3 reads CASSYEYNEQFF. The CDR3 DNA follows: TGTGCCAGCAGTTACGAGTACAATGAGCAGTTCTTC.

This clonotype was seen repeatedly, ten times or more. The J gene is TRBJ2-3, the V gene TRBV6-5, with 8 bases identical to TRBD1. V shed 5 bases and J 3 bases; nucleotides not matched to a gene: 4. CDR3 length: 14 residues. Germline V gives CDR1 MNHEY, CDR2 SVGAGI. The CDR3, as DNA: TGTGCCAGCAGTCACCGGACAGGGACAGATACGCAGTATTTT. It translates to CASSHRTGTDTQYF.

This clonotype has just a few counts. The rearrangement links TRBV27 to TRBJ1-2; no clear D gene. Germline lookup yields CDR1 MNHEY and CDR2 SMNVEV (reference sequence). The V end was cut by 6 bases, the J end by 2 bases, with 16 bases between. This CDR3 is built from 15 residues. CDR3 in DNA: TGTGCCAGCAGCCTCGGCCCCGGAGGGAACTATGGCTACACCTTC. It specifies CASSLGPGGNYGYTF.

The gene calls are TRBV20-1 and TRBJ1-5; D gene unclear. Germline assignment: CDR1 DFQATT and CDR2 SNEGSKA (reference sequence). This CDR3 is built from 14 residues. The CDR3 sequence is CRGSEGLRCQPQHF. CDR3 coding DNA: TGCAGGGGCTCGGAAGGACTGAGGTGTCAGCCCCAGCATTTT.

This clonotype was found many times. The V gene is TRBV12-3 or TRBV12-4, the J gene TRBJ2-3; 12 nucleotides match TRBD2. The trim removed 1 base at V and 6 bases at J, leaving 11 bases unmatched. This CDR3 is built from 18 residues. DNA for the CDR3: TGTGCCAGCAGTTTAGGGGCTAGCGGGAGGGCCGTGCGTGATACGCAGTATTTT. Its translation: CASSLGASGRAVRDTQYF.

This clonotype was seen many times. This rearrangement joins TRBV7-8 to TRBJ2-7; D remains ambiguous. The V and J ends lost 2 bases and 1 base respectively, with 12 bases between them. The CDR3 totals 15 residues. Germline-derived CDR1 and CDR2 are SGHVS and FQNEAQ. CDR3 in DNA: TGTGCCAGCAGCTTAATGGTGGACCCGTCCTACGAGCAGTACTTC. Translating gives CASSLMVDPSYEQYF. The complete variable domain, with remaining parts taken from reference TRBV7-8 and TRBJ2-7, reads GAGVSQSPRYKVAKRGQDVALRCDPISGHVSLFWYQQALGQGPEFLTYFQNEAQLDKSGLPSDRFFAERPEGSVSTLKIQRTQQEDSAVYLCASSLMVDPSYEQYFGPGTRLTVT.

This clonotype was recorded many times. The chain uses TRBV12-3 or TRBV12-4 and TRBJ2-3; 8 bases fit TRBD2. V trimming: 3 bases; J trimming: 1 base; junction bases outside the gene matches: 0. The length of the CDR3 is 14 residues. CDR3 sequence: CASSLTSGTDTQYF. The CDR3 nucleotides read TGTGCCAGCAGTTTGACTAGCGGCACAGATACGCAGTATTTT.

At least ten counts were recorded for this clonotype. The gene calls are TRBV11-2 and TRBJ1-6; D call uncertain. V was pared by 1 base and J by 7 bases, with 11 bases between. Germline CDR1 and CDR2: SGHAT and FQNNGV. The CDR3 sequence is 15 residues long. The CDR3 loop reads CASSLAGRPNSPLHF. The CDR3 DNA reads as TGTGCCAGCAGCTTAGCGGGTAGACCCAATTCACCCCTCCACTTT.